These T cell receptor beta chains were read from a single sample in a study of early T cells in non-severe SARS-CoV-2 infection. TCRdb recomputed calls from the 5' RACE reads with MiXCR, one row per CDR3 protein. The sample lists more than 85,000 distinct CDR3 sequences, roughly 17% seen once, with around 1.3% in the top ten. Sequences were obtained from whole blood. Receptor source: an adult who was a healthcare worker with PCR-confirmed SARS-CoV-2 infection or an uninfected control (not recorded which). The CDR3 runs from the conserved cysteine through the conserved F or W. The D gene is left open where the match is weak. Expanded clones are given a class, and other clones once, few, many or no size at all.

-	TRBV24-1	-	TRBJ2-2	CVTSVPFGELFF	TGTGTCACCAGTGTCCCGTTCGGGGAGCTGTTTTTT
once	TRBV11-2	TRBD2	TRBJ2-3	CASSLSRLSGGTDTQYF	TGTGCCAGCAGCTTATCTCGTTTGAGCGGGGGCACAGATACGCAGTATTTT
few	TRBV28	TRBD1	TRBJ1-1	CASSFPGTGGSTFF	TGTGCCAGCAGTTTCCCCGGGACAGGGGGCTCGACTTTCTTT
few	TRBV7-9	TRBD2	TRBJ2-7	CASSFTTSGSLDEQYF	TGTGCCAGCAGCTTTACGACTAGCGGGAGTCTAGACGAGCAGTACTTC
-	TRBV6-5	-	TRBJ1-2	CASSYGLIYGYTF	TGTGCCAGCAGTTACGGGCTGATCTATGGCTACACCTTC
many	TRBV12-3/TRBV12-4	TRBD1	TRBJ2-2	CASSAQLPGQGGELFF	TGTGCCAGCAGTGCCCAGCTCCCGGGACAGGGTGGGGAGCTGTTTTTT
-	TRBV28	-	TRBJ2-7	CASSLTITYEQYF	TGTGCCAGCAGTTTAACAATAACCTACGAGCAGTACTTC
many	TRBV5-5	-	TRBJ1-3	CASSLGDPGNTIYF	TGTGCCAGCAGCTTGGGGGACCCGGGAAACACCATATATTTT
many	TRBV20-1	-	TRBJ2-7	CSARVWSALRYEQYF	TGCAGTGCTAGAGTTTGGTCAGCTCTTCGCTACGAGCAGTACTTC
many	TRBV28	-	TRBJ1-6	CASSLRGSDNSPLHF	TGTGCCAGCAGTTTACGCGGGTCTGACAATTCACCCCTCCACTTT
-	TRBV6-5	-	TRBJ2-1	CASSYSKRGHEQFF	TGTGCCAGCAGTTACTCGAAGCGCGGACATGAGCAGTTCTTC
many	TRBV4-2	TRBD2	TRBJ2-1	CASSQDLSGMFPYNEQFF	TGTGCCAGCAGCCAAGATCTGAGCGGGATGTTCCCCTACAATGAGCAGTTCTTC
-	TRBV20-1	TRBD2	TRBJ2-5	CSAKPGLEIFETQYF	TGCAGTGCTAAGCCGGGACTAGAGATTTTTGAGACCCAGTACTTC
few	TRBV7-2	TRBD2	TRBJ2-7	CASSLGLAGGYEQYF	TGTGCCAGCAGCTTAGGACTAGCGGGAGGTTACGAGCAGTACTTC
-	TRBV6-2/TRBV6-3	-	TRBJ2-7	CASSYWVNEQYF	TGTGCCAGCAGTTACTGGGTTAACGAGCAGTACTTC
many	TRBV20-1	-	TRBJ2-5	CSARVPGAFSRETQYF	TGCAGTGCTAGAGTACCAGGAGCCTTTTCCAGAGAGACCCAGTACTTC
few	TRBV5-4	-	TRBJ2-5	CASSPGGVSGQETQYF	TGTGCCAGCAGCCCCGGAGGCGTGAGTGGACAAGAGACCCAGTACTTC
-	TRBV2	-	TRBJ1-2	CASGQPYGYTF	TGTGCCAGCGGACAGCCCTATGGCTACACCTTC
many	TRBV6-2/TRBV6-3	TRBD1	TRBJ1-5	CASSLPGQGNNQPQHF	TGTGCCAGCAGTCTACCGGGACAGGGAAACAATCAGCCCCAGCATTTT
few	TRBV4-2	TRBD1	TRBJ2-2	CASSRDRDGTGELFF	TGTGCCAGCAGCCGGGACAGGGACGGCACCGGGGAGCTGTTTTTT
-	TRBV7-2	TRBD1	TRBJ2-5	CASSLVGQGGVETQYF	TGTGCCAGCAGCTTAGTGGGACAGGGCGGGGTAGAGACCCAGTACTTC
-	TRBV6-1	TRBD2	TRBJ2-1	CASSESSRLAGSYNEQFF	TGTGCCAGCAGTGAATCGTCCCGACTAGCGGGATCCTACAATGAGCAGTTCTTC
-	TRBV20-1	-	TRBJ1-1	CSAKRPEAFF	TGCAGTGCTAAACGCCCTGAAGCTTTCTTT
few	TRBV19	TRBD1	TRBJ1-5	CASSIRPGTGNQPQHF	TGTGCCAGTAGTATACGACCCGGGACAGGTAATCAGCCCCAGCATTTT
-	TRBV7-2	TRBD2	TRBJ2-7	CASSRSLAEAYEQYF	TGTGCCAGCAGCCGCAGCCTAGCGGAGGCCTACGAGCAGTACTTC
many	TRBV2	-	TRBJ2-1	CASSGPGSVSNEQFF	TGTGCCAGCAGTGGGCCAGGCTCGGTGAGCAATGAGCAGTTCTTC
-	TRBV6-5	TRBD1	TRBJ1-1	CASSYSMYRGRNEAFF	TGTGCCAGCAGTTACTCGATGTACAGGGGGCGGAATGAAGCTTTCTTT
-	TRBV12-5	TRBD2	TRBJ2-3	CASGLVLGGRNTDTQYF	TGTGCTAGTGGTTTGGTACTTGGCGGGAGGAACACAGATACGCAGTATTTT
-	TRBV5-1	TRBD2	TRBJ2-1	CASSLTGGKGQFF	TGCGCCAGCAGCTTAACGGGAGGGAAGGGGCAGTTCTTC
-	TRBV9	TRBD1	TRBJ1-1	CASRGTGDTEAFF	TGTGCCAGCAGAGGGACAGGGGACACTGAAGCTTTCTTT
-	TRBV29-1	-	TRBJ1-1	CSVEGVMNTEAFF	TGCAGCGTTGAGGGGGTTATGAACACTGAAGCTTTCTTT
-	TRBV6-5	TRBD1	TRBJ2-3	CASSLDRGSDTQYF	TGTGCCAGCAGTCTGGACAGGGGCTCAGATACGCAGTATTTT
few	TRBV4-3	TRBD1	TRBJ2-7	CASSQEGPGQGRDEQYF	TGCGCCAGCAGCCAAGAGGGGCCGGGACAGGGAAGGGACGAGCAGTACTTC
many	TRBV7-8	TRBD1	TRBJ2-1	CASSFGTGAYNEQFF	TGTGCCAGCAGCTTCGGGACAGGGGCCTACAATGAGCAGTTCTTC
-	TRBV19	-	TRBJ1-5	CASSIWGARSNQPQHF	TGTGCCAGTAGTATATGGGGGGCGCGAAGCAATCAGCCCCAGCATTTT
-	TRBV11-2	TRBD2	TRBJ2-1	CASSRTSGWNEQFF	TGTGCCAGCAGCCGGACTAGCGGGTGGAATGAGCAGTTCTTC
once	TRBV19	-	TRBJ2-7	CASNSRDSPPLEQYF	TGTGCCAGTAACTCCCGGGACTCCCCCCCCTTAGAGCAGTACTTC
few	TRBV6-6	-	TRBJ1-2	CASTKKDGGYGYTF	TGTGCCAGCACCAAAAAGGACGGCGGCTATGGCTACACCTTC
few	TRBV18	TRBD1	TRBJ2-7	CASSPFGQGPTPPRGQYF	TGTGCCAGCTCACCCTTCGGACAGGGCCCGACCCCTCCTAGAGGGCAGTACTTC
-	TRBV12-3/TRBV12-4	TRBD1	TRBJ2-7	CASSFGTGGYEQYF	TGTGCCAGCAGTTTCGGAACAGGGGGCTACGAGCAGTACTTC
-	TRBV19	-	TRBJ2-1	CASSMGRAGEQFF	TGTGCCAGTAGTATGGGTAGGGCGGGTGAGCAGTTCTTC
many	TRBV20-1	TRBD2	TRBJ2-1	CSSSGTKAIGEQFF	TGCAGCTCCAGCGGGACTAAAGCGATCGGTGAGCAGTTCTTC
few	TRBV28	-	TRBJ2-2	CASSFVGWDTGELFF	TGTGCCAGCAGTTTTGTCGGGTGGGACACCGGGGAGCTGTTTTTT
-	TRBV2	-	TRBJ2-7	CASLRDPPYEQYF	TGTGCCAGCCTCCGGGACCCTCCCTACGAGCAGTACTTC
-	TRBV9	-	TRBJ1-2	CASSGQDYYGYTF	TGTGCCAGCAGCGGACAGGATTACTATGGCTACACCTTC
-	TRBV28	-	TRBJ2-1	CASSASSASSYNEQFF	TGTGCCAGCAGTGCCTCTAGCGCGTCCTCCTACAATGAGCAGTTCTTC
few	TRBV6-5	TRBD2	TRBJ2-1	CASSTPGGRGVVF	TGTGCCAGCAGTACCCCTGGCGGGAGGGGGGTGGTCTTC
-	TRBV18	-	TRBJ1-1	CASSPYGRRLNTEAFF	TGTGCCAGCTCACCATACGGGCGGAGACTTAACACTGAAGCTTTCTTT
few	TRBV3-1	-	TRBJ1-1	CASSQGTRTEAFF	TGTGCCAGCAGCCAAGGGACGCGCACTGAAGCTTTCTTT
many	TRBV6-1	-	TRBJ1-1	CASGDSEAFF	TGTGCCAGCGGAGATAGTGAAGCTTTCTTT
few	TRBV5-5	-	TRBJ1-1	CASSRTEAPEAFF	TGTGCCAGCAGCCGGACAGAGGCTCCTGAAGCTTTCTTT
-	TRBV11-2	-	TRBJ2-5	CASSLAGKGETQYF	TGTGCCAGCAGCTTAGCGGGAAAGGGAGAGACCCAGTACTTC
many	TRBV7-6	TRBD2	TRBJ2-3	CASSLAVLAESDTQYF	TGTGCCAGCAGCTTAGCGGTGCTAGCGGAGTCAGATACGCAGTATTTT
-	TRBV7-9	-	TRBJ1-1	CASSLEDSYTEAFF	TGTGCCAGCAGCCTAGAGGACAGTTACACTGAAGCTTTCTTT
few	TRBV6-1	TRBD1	TRBJ1-4	CASSEGTGTSEKLFF	TGTGCCAGCAGTGAGGGGACAGGGACGAGCGAAAAACTGTTTTTT